Listed here are 20 T cell receptor beta chains from one sample, sequenced in a study of cytomegalovirus exposure and HLA in healthy donors. The table came from immunoSEQ multiplex PCR; TCRdb's copy has only in-frame clones and leaves some out. The sample gives around 130,000 clones, more than 70% of which show up once; 1.4% to 1.5% is in the top ten. Material for sequencing was PBMCs. The origin of the receptors is a man aged 25 to 45 in good health and CMV-seronegative.

This clone was found once. This rearrangement joins TRBV10-3 to TRBJ1-3, with TRBD1 as a possible D gene (6 bases). The CDR3 contains 15 residues. The V end lost 8 bases, the J end lost 4 bases, and 18 bases lay between the germline ends. Germline values: CDR1 ENHRY, CDR2 SYGVKD. DNA of the CDR3: TGTGCCATCTCAAACGACAGGTTTAAGGGAAACACCATATATTTT. Translation gives CAISNDRFKGNTIYF.

This clone came up a few times. The rearrangement joins TRBV6-4 to TRBJ2-3; 10 nucleotides match TRBD2. V shed 0 bases and J 4 bases; nucleotides not matched to a gene: 4. Germline CDR1 and CDR2: MRHNA and SNTAGT. The CDR3 totals 16 residues. Here the CDR3 DNA reads TGTGCCAGCAGTGACTCCCCTAGCGGGAGTGCAGATACGCAGTATTTT. Its protein product is CASSDSPSGSADTQYF.

This chain uses TRBV11-2 with TRBJ2-7; 12 bases align to TRBD2. The germline V gene has CDR1 SGHAT and CDR2 FQNNGV. The CDR3 consists of 15 residues. The junction had 1 base not matched to a gene; V was cut back by 4 bases and J by 0 bases. The CDR3 protein is CASSSSGRDSYEQYF. DNA of the CDR3: TGTGCCAGCAGCTCTAGCGGGAGGGACTCCTACGAGCAGTACTTC.

This clone was seen once. The rearrangement joins TRBV10-2 to TRBJ2-7; D unresolved. The length of the CDR3 is 16 residues. Trimming removed 0 bases at V and 0 bases at J, with 12 bases between. CDR1 WSHSY and CDR2 SAAADI come from the germline V gene. In nucleotides, the CDR3 is TGCGCCAGCAGTGAGTCCCCTGTTACTTTCTCCTACGAGCAGTACTTC. This gives the protein CASSESPVTFSYEQYF.

This chain joins TRBV18 and TRBJ2-3; 9 nucleotides line up with TRBD2. Germline CDR1 is KGHSH and CDR2 is LQKENI. The V and J ends lost 0 bases and 8 bases, in that order; junction bases with no gene match: 9. The CDR3 is 16 amino acids. As DNA, the CDR3 is TGTGCCAGCTCACCACCTCTAGCGGCTAGCGGGGCTACGCAGTATTTT. Translating it yields CASSPPLAASGATQYF.

The chain is built from TRBV7-9 and TRBJ2-1; TRBD1 matches at 8 bases. Germline CDR1 SEHNR, CDR2 FQNEAQ (reference sequence). The CDR3 runs 15 residues. V shed 5 bases and J 9 bases; nucleotides not matched to a gene: 12. The CDR3 sequence: CASSPRTGRGSEQFF. For the CDR3, the DNA is TGTGCCAGCAGCCCGCGGACAGGGAGAGGGAGTGAGCAGTTCTTC.

This clone was counted once. V usage is TRBV30 and J usage is TRBJ2-1; maybe TRBD2 (6 bases). This CDR3 is 13 amino acids long. The germline gives CDR1 GTSNPN, CDR2 SVGIG (reference sequence). V dropped 7 bases and J dropped 5 bases, with 15 bases sitting between them. CDR3 residues: CASEGGTDNEQFF. Here the CDR3 DNA reads TGTGCCTCTGAAGGCGGGACCGACAATGAGCAGTTCTTC.

The chain links TRBV10-1 to TRBJ2-1; 14 bases are shared with TRBD2. The CDR3 extends over 18 amino acids. Unmatched junction bases numbered 10, after V lost 3 bases and J lost 6 bases. The germline gives CDR1 WNHNN, CDR2 SYGVQD (reference sequence). Here the CDR3 DNA reads TGCGCCAGCAGTGATTCCGGGACTAGCGGGAGAACTGGCAATGAGCAGTTCTTC. It encodes CASSDSGTSGRTGNEQFF.

To note about this clone: Other DNA sequences in this specimen translate into the identical CDR3. V usage is TRBV5-1 and J usage is TRBJ1-1; no reliable D call. The CDR3 is 13 residues long. Germline V gene sequence: CDR1 SGHRS, CDR2 YFSETQ. Trimming took off 1 base at V and 2 bases at J, with 6 bases between the two ends. The CDR3 protein is CASSLNRNTEAFF. In DNA form, the CDR3 reads TGCGCCAGCAGCTTGAACAGAAACACTGAAGCTTTCTTT.

Concerning this clone itself: One end of the junction is discordant with germline, which a read error may explain. The rearrangement uses TRBV2 and TRBJ2-7, with D perhaps TRBD1 (5 bases). The CDR3 extends over 13 amino acids. Per the germline V gene, CDR1 is SNHLY and CDR2 is FYNNEI. The CDR3 coding sequence is TGTGCCAGCAGTATCGTCATACCGGGTTCAGGGCTATTC. The encoded protein is CASSIVIPGSGLF.

The V and J genes are TRBV9 and TRBJ2-2; TRBD2 matches at 9 bases. Unmatched junction bases numbered 6, after V lost 2 bases and J lost 7 bases. The germline gives CDR1 SGDLS, CDR2 YYNGEE. The CDR3 is 15 residues long. CDR3 DNA sequence: TGTGCCAGCAGCGTCTTCGTTAGCGGGAGCGGGGAGCTGTTTTTT. Its translation is CASSVFVSGSGELFF.

The chain is built from TRBV7-9 and TRBJ1-5; D gene ambiguous. Trimming removed 5 bases from V and 0 bases from J, with 11 bases in between. There are 15 residues in the CDR3. From germline, CDR1 is SEHNR and CDR2 FQNEAQ (reference sequence). The CDR3 is CASSPRGYSNQPQHF. In nucleotides, the CDR3 is TGTGCCAGCAGCCCAAGAGGGTATAGCAATCAGCCCCAGCATTTT.

The table lists this clone with a count of one. The J gene is TRBJ2-3, the V gene TRBV19, with 7 nucleotides matching TRBD1. V was clipped by 10 bases and J by 2 bases; unmatched bases: 9. This CDR3 contains 14 residues. Germline-derived CDR1 and CDR2 are LNHDA and SQIVND (reference sequence). CDR3 nucleotide sequence: TGTGCCACGACCCCGGGACAGTCCACAGATACGCAGTATTTT. Translated: CATTPGQSTDTQYF. Together with reference TRBV19 and TRBJ2-3, the CDR3 gives the full variable domain: DGGITQSPKYLFRKEGQNVTLSCEQNLNHDAMYWYRQDPGQGLRLIYYSQIVNDFQKGDIAEGYSVSREKKESFPLTVTSAQKNPTAFYLCATTPGQSTDTQYFGPGTRLTVL.

This clone has just one count. The chain couples TRBV9 to TRBJ2-5; unclear D gene. V gave up 0 bases and J gave up 2 bases, with 5 bases separating them. The CDR3 is 13 amino acids. In germline, CDR1 is SGDLS, CDR2 YYNGEE. CDR3 in DNA: TGTGCCAGCAGCGTAGGAGCACAAGAGACCCAGTACTTC. Its protein product is CASSVGAQETQYF.

The chain carries TRBV5-5 and TRBJ2-7; 7 bases align to TRBD1. Trimming removed 2 bases from V and 2 bases from J; junction bases left unmatched: 4. Germline V gene sequence: CDR1 SGHKS, CDR2 YYEKEE (reference sequence). The CDR3 loop spans 14 amino acids. The CDR3 nucleotides read TGTGCCAGCAGCTTTGGGACAGCGGCCTACGAGCAGTACTTC. Its protein is CASSFGTAAYEQYF.

V is TRBV18 and J is TRBJ2-7; 8 positions match TRBD2. There are 14 residues in the CDR3. CDR1 KGHSH and CDR2 LQKENI come from the germline V gene. J lost 6 bases, V lost 8 bases, and 12 bases had no gene match. The CDR3 DNA reads TGTGCCAGCCAGGAGAATAGCGGGAATGTCGAGCAGTACTTC. It translates to CASQENSGNVEQYF.

The V and J genes are TRBV30 and TRBJ2-2; maybe TRBD1 (6 bases). The V gene's germline CDR1 is GTSNPN and CDR2 SVGIG (reference sequence). Trimming left V 1 base short and J 6 bases short, with 18 bases between. The CDR3 runs to 16 residues. The CDR3 reads CAWSGIIPGHPGELFF. The CDR3 bases are TGTGCCTGGAGTGGGATAATACCGGGACATCCCGGGGAGCTGTTTTTT.

This rearrangement joins TRBV10-3 to TRBJ1-6; D possibly corresponds to TRBD1 (5 bases). This CDR3 spans 13 amino acids. Germline loops: CDR1 ENHRY, CDR2 SYGVKD. Trimming shortened V by 7 bases and J by 7 bases, and 11 bases separated the two germline ends. The CDR3 sequence is CAIKIQENSPLHF. CDR3 sequence (DNA): TGTGCCATCAAGATACAGGAGAATTCACCCCTCCACTTT.

J is TRBJ1-2 and V is TRBV9; 8 nucleotides match TRBD1. Germline CDR1 is SGDLS and CDR2 is YYNGEE. This CDR3 spans 15 amino acids. V was clipped by 0 bases and J by 8 bases; unmatched bases: 9. The CDR3 region is CASSVDPGTGDGYTF. In DNA form, the CDR3 reads TGTGCCAGCAGCGTAGACCCCGGGACAGGTGACGGCTACACCTTC.

The J gene is TRBJ2-1, the V gene TRBV28; 9 bases line up with TRBD2. Trimming took 1 base from V and 6 from J; bases not matched to a gene: 7. CDR1 and CDR2 (germline): MDHEN, SYDVKM. The CDR3 has 16 amino acids. CDR3 nucleotides: TGTGCCAGCAGTTTATTGCAAGCGGGAGGTACCAATGAGCAGTTCTTC. It yields the protein CASSLLQAGGTNEQFF.